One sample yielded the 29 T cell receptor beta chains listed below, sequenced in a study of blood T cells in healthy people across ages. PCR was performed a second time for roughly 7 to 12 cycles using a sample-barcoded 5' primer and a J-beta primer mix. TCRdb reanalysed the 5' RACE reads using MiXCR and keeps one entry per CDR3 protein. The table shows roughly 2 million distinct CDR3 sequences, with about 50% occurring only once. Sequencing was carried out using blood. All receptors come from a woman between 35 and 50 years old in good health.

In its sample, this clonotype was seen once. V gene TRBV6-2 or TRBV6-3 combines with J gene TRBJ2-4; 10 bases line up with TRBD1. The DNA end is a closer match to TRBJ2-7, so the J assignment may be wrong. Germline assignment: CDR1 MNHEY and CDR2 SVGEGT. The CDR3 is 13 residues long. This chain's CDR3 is CASSYGDRGEQYF. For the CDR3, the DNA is TGTGCCAGCAGCTACGGGGACAGGGGCGAGCAGTACTTC.

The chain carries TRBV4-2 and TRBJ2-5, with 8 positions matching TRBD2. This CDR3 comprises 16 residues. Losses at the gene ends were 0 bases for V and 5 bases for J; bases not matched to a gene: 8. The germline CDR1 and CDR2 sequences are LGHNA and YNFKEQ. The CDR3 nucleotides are TGTGCCAGCAGCCAAGAGTGGGAGCGGGGGCGGGAGACCCAGTACTTC. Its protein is CASSQEWERGRETQYF.

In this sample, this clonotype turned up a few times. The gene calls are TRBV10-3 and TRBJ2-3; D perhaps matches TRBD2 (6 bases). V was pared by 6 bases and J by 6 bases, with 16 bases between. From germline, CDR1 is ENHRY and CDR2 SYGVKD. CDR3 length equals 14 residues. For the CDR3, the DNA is TGTGCCATCAGCGGGGGTCGCGCTCAGGATACGCAGTATTTT. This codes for CAISGGRAQDTQYF.

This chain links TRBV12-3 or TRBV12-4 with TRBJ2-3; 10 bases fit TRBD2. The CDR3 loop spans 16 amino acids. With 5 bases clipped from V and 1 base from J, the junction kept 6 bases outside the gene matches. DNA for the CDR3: TGTGCCAGCAGTCGTTCTAGCGGGGGACGCACAGATACGCAGTATTTT. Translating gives CASSRSSGGRTDTQYF.

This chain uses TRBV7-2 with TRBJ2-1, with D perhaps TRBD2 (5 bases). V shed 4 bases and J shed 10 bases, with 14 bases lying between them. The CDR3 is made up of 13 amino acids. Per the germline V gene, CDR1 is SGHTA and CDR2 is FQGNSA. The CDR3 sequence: CASSYREIREQFF. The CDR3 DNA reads TGTGCCAGCAGCTACCGGGAAATTCGAGAGCAGTTCTTC.

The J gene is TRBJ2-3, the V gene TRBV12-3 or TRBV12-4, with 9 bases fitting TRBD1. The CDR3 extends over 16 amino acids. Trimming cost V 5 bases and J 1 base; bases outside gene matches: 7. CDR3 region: CASSPGTGLGTDTQYF. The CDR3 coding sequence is TGTGCCAGCAGTCCCGGGACAGGGTTGGGCACAGATACGCAGTATTTT.

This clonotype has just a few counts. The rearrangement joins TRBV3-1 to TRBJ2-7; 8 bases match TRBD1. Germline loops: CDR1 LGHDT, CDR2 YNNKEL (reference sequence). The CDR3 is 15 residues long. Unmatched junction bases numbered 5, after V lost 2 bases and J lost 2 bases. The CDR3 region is CASSQTGGAPYEQYF. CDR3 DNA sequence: TGTGCCAGCAGCCAAACAGGGGGTGCACCCTACGAGCAGTACTTC.

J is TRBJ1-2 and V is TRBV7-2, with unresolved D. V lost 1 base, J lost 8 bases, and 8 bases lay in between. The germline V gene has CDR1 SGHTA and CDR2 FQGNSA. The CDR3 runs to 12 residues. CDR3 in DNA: TGTGCCAGCAGCTTAGACGTATTGGGCTACACCTTC. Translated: CASSLDVLGYTF.

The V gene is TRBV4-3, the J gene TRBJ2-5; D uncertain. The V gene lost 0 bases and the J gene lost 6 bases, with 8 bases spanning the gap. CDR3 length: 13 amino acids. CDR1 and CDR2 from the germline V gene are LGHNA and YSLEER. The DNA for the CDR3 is TGCGCCAGCAGCCAAGAGGCAGGCCAGACCCAGTACTTC. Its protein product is CASSQEAGQTQYF.

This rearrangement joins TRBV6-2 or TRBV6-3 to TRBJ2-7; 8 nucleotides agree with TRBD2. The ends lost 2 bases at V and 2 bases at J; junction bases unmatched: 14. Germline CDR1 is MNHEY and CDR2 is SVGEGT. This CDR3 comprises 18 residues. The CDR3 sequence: CASSYKFRKRGSTYEQYF. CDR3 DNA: TGTGCCAGCAGTTACAAATTTAGGAAGCGGGGGTCGACCTACGAGCAGTACTTC.

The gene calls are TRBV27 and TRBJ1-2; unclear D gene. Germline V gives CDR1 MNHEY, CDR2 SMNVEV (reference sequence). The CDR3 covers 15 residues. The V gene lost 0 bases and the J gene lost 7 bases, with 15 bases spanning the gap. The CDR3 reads CASSLSAGPFVGYTF. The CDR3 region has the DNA TGTGCCAGCAGTTTATCTGCAGGTCCCTTTGTTGGCTACACCTTC.

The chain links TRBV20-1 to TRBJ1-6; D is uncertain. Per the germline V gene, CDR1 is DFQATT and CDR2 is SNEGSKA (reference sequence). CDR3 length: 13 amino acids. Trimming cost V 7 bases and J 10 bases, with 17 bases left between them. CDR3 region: CSVPGRLESPLHF. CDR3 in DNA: TGCAGTGTCCCCGGCCGTCTGGAATCACCCCTCCACTTT.

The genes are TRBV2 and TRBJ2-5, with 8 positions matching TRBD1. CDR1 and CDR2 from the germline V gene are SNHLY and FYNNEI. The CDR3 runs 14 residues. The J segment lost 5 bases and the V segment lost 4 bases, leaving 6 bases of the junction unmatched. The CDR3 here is CASSVQGALETQYF. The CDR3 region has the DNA TGTGCCAGCAGTGTGCAGGGGGCTTTGGAGACCCAGTACTTC. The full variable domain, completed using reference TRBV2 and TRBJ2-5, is EPEVTQTPSHQVTQMGQEVILRCVPISNHLYFYWYRQILGQKVEFLVSFYNNEISEKSEIFDDQFSVERPDGSNFTLKIRSTKLEDSAMYFCASSVQGALETQYFGPGTRLLVL.

The CDR3 nucleotides read TGTGCCAGCAGTGGGCCCGGGACAGGGGAAGAGACCCAGTACTTC. Protein: CASSGPGTGEETQYF. The V gene is TRBV27, the J gene TRBJ2-5; TRBD1 matches 10 bases. J was trimmed by 3 bases and V by 5 bases; bases with no gene match: 6. This CDR3 has 15 residues. Per germline, CDR1 MNHEY and CDR2 SMNVEV (reference sequence).

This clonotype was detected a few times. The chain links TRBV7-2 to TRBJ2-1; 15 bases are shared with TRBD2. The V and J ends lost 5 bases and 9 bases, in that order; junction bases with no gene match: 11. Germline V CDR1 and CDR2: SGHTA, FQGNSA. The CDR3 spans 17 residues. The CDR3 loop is CASSPRTSGGATSEQFF. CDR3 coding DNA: TGTGCCAGCAGCCCGAGGACTAGCGGGGGGGCCACCAGTGAGCAGTTCTTC.

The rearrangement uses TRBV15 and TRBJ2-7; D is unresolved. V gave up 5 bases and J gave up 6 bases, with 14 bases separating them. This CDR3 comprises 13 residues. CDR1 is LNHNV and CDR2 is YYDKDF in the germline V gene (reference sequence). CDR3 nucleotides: TGTGCCACCAGCGCCCAGCTCGACCGCGAGCAGTACTTC. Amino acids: CATSAQLDREQYF.

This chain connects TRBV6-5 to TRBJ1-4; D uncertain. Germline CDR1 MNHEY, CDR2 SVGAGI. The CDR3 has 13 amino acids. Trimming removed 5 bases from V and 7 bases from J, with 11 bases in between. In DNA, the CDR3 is TGTGCCAGCAGTACAACAGCGGCTGAAAAACTGTTTTTT. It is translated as CASSTTAAEKLFF.

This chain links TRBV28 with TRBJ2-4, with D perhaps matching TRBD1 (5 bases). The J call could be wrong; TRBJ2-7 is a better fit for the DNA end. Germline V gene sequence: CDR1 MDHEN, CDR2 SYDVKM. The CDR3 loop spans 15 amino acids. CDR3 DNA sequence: TGTGCCAGCAGTTTAACCGGCGACAGTTTATACGAGCAGTACTTC. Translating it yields CASSLTGDSLYEQYF.

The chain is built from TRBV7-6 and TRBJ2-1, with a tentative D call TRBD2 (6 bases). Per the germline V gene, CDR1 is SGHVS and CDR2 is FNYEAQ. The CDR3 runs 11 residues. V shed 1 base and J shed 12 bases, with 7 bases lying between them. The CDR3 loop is CASSLGRGQFF. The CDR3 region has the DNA TGTGCCAGCAGCTTAGGGCGGGGGCAGTTCTTC.

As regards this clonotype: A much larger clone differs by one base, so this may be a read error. CDR3 sequence (DNA): TGTGCCAGCAGCTTAGATTCTTCTCGGGAGGCCCAGTACTTC. It encodes CASSLDSSREAQYF. The gene calls are TRBV7-2 and TRBJ2-7; 7 bases match TRBD2. The germline V gene encodes CDR1 SGHTA and CDR2 FQGNSA. There are 14 residues in the CDR3. V lost 1 base, J lost 10 bases, and 10 bases stayed unmatched.

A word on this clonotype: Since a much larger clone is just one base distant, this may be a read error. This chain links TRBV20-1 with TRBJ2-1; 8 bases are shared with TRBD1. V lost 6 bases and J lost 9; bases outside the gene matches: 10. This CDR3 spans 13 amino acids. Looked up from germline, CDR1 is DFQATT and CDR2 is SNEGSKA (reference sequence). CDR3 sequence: CSALWTGSSEQFF. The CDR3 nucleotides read TGCAGTGCCCTATGGACAGGGAGCAGTGAGCAGTTCTTC.

In nucleotides, the CDR3 is TGTGCCAGCAGTTTAGAGTCGGTAGACAGTTTCTATGGCTACACCTTC. It encodes CASSLESVDSFYGYTF. The rearrangement uses TRBV28 and TRBJ1-2, with D maybe TRBD1 (5 bases). Germline assignment: CDR1 MDHEN and CDR2 SYDVKM. V was pared by 2 bases and J by 4 bases, with 17 bases between. This CDR3 comprises 16 residues.

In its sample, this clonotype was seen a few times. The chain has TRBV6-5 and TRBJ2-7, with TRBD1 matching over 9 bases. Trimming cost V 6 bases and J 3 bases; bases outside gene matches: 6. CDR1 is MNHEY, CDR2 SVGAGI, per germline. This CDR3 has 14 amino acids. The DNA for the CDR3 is TGTGCCAGCAGAGCGGACAGGGGAAACTACGAGCAGTACTTC. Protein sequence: CASRADRGNYEQYF.

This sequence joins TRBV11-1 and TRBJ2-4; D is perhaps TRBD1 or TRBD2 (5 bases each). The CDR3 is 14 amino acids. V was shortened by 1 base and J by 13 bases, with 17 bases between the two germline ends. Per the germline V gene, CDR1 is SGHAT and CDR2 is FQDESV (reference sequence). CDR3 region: CASSLDGAGGEQYF. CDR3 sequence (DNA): TGTGCCAGCAGCTTAGACGGGGCTGGGGGAGAGCAGTACTTC.

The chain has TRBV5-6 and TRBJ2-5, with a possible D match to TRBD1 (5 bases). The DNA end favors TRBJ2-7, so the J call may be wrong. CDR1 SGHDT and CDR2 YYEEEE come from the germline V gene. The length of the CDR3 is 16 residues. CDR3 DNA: TGTGCCAGCAGCTTGGGGGTCAGGGATGGCCCCTACGAGCAGTACTTC. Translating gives CASSLGVRDGPYEQYF.

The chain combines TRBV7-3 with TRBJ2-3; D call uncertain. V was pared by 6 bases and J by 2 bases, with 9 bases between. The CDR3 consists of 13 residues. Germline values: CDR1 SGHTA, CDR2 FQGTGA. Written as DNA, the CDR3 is TGTGCCAGCAGACTTACGGACACAGATACGCAGTATTTT. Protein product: CASRLTDTDTQYF.

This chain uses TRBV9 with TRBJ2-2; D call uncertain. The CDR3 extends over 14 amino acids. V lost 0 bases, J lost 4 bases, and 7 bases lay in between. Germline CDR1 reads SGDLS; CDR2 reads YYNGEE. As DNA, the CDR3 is TGTGCCAGCAGCGTAGCCGACGGCACCGGGGAGCTGTTTTTT. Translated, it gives CASSVADGTGELFF.

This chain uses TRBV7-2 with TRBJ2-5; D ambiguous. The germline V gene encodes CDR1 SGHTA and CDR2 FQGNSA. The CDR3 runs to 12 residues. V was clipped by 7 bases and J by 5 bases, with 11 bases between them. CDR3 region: CASNRNAETQYF. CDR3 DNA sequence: TGTGCCAGCAATCGGAACGCTGAGACCCAGTACTTC.

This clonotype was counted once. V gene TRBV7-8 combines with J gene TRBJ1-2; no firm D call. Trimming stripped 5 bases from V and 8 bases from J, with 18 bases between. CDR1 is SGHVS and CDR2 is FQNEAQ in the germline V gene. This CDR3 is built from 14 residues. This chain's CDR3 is CASSINAGSWGYTF. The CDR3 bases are TGTGCCAGCAGCATAAACGCAGGTTCTTGGGGCTACACCTTC.